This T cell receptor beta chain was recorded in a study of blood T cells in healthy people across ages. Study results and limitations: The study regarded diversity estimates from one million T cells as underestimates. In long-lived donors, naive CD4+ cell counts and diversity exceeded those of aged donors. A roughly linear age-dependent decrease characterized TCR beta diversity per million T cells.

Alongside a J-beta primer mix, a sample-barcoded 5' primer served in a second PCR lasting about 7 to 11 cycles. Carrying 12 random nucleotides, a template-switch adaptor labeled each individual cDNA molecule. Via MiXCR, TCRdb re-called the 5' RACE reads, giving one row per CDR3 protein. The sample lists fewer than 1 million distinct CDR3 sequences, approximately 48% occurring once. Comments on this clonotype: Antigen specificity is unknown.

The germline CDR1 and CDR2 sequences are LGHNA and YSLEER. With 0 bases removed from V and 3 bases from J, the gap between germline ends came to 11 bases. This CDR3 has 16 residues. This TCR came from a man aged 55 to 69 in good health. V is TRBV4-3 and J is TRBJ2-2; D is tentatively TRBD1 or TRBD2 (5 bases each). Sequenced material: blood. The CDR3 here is CASSQDLGVYTGELFF. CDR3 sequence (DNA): TGCGCCAGCAGCCAAGATCTGGGGGTATACACCGGGGAGCTGTTTTTT.